These 11 T cell receptor beta chains were sequenced from one sample in a study of blood T cell repertoires in COVID-19. Method: immunoSEQ multiplex PCR; TCRdb's copy keeps in-frame clones and lacks some. The table shows 130,000 or so clones, with roughly four fifths occurring only once. The sample consisted of peripheral blood. The receptors come from a human donor in a cohort sampled during active COVID-19.

The chain carries TRBV7-9 and TRBJ2-5, with a possible D match to TRBD1 (6 bases). Germline CDR1 SEHNR, CDR2 FQNEAQ (reference sequence). The V end lost 2 bases, the J end lost 4 bases, and 8 bases lay between the germline ends. This CDR3 is 13 amino acids long. The CDR3 spells CASSLNRVETQYF. Here the CDR3 DNA reads TGTGCCAGCAGCTTAAACAGGGTAGAGACCCAGTACTTC.

The CDR3 loop reads CASSPLTEDNEQFF. CDR3 nucleotide sequence: TGTGCCAGCAGTCCCTTGACAGAGGACAATGAGCAGTTCTTC. V usage is TRBV6-5 and J usage is TRBJ2-1; possibly TRBD1 for D (5 bases). Germline CDR1 MNHEY, CDR2 SVGAGI. This CDR3 has 14 amino acids. Deletions cut 5 bases from V and 5 bases from J, with 13 bases between.

The chain has TRBV19 and TRBJ2-5; 10 nucleotides match TRBD2. From germline, CDR1 is LNHDA and CDR2 SQIVND (reference sequence). V lost 9 bases to trimming and J lost 5 bases; unmatched junction nucleotides: 6. This CDR3 has 13 residues. The CDR3 loop is CASQRGGRETQYF. For the CDR3, the DNA is TGTGCCAGCCAGCGGGGGGGCCGCGAGACCCAGTACTTC.

V gene TRBV30 combines with J gene TRBJ1-4; 9 bases line up with TRBD1. Germline-derived CDR1 and CDR2 are GTSNPN and SVGIG (reference sequence). J gave up 5 bases and V 1 base, and 5 bases lay outside the gene matches. The CDR3 spans 15 residues. The CDR3 coding sequence is TGTGCCTGGAGTGCCCCGACAGGGGGAAATGAAAAACTGTTTTTT. Amino acid sequence: CAWSAPTGGNEKLFF.

This rearrangement joins TRBV19 to TRBJ2-3; possible D gene TRBD1, 6 bases. CDR1 LNHDA and CDR2 SQIVND come from the germline V gene (reference sequence). Trimming removed 3 bases at V and 4 bases at J, with 11 bases between. This CDR3 is 14 amino acids long. The CDR3 region has the DNA TGTGCCAGTAGTATCCAGGGGAGCGCAGATACGCAGTATTTT. Translating it yields CASSIQGSADTQYF.

The chain employs TRBV30 and TRBJ2-6; D is ambiguous. The CDR3 length is 14 residues. Trimming cost V 1 base and J 2 bases, with 6 bases left between them. CDR1 GTSNPN and CDR2 SVGIG come from the germline V gene (reference sequence). The CDR3 DNA reads as TGTGCCTGGAGTGCCCCCGCTGGGGCCAACGTCCTGACTTTC. It is translated as CAWSAPAGANVLTF.

The chain employs TRBV5-1 and TRBJ1-5; D ambiguous. With 0 bases removed from V and 4 bases from J, the gap between germline ends came to 5 bases. The CDR3 runs to 13 residues. CDR1 and CDR2 (germline): SGHRS, YFSETQ. Here the CDR3 DNA reads TGCGCCAGCAGCTTGGACAGTAATCAGCCCCAGCATTTT. Translating gives CASSLDSNQPQHF.

The CDR3 region is CASSTEPAAYEQYF. CDR3 coding DNA: TGTGCCAGCTCAACCGAACCGGCGGCCTACGAGCAGTACTTC. V usage is TRBV18 and J usage is TRBJ2-7, with D uncertain. Trimming took off 5 bases at V and 2 bases at J, with 13 bases between the two ends. Germline CDR1 is KGHSH and CDR2 is LQKENI. The CDR3 consists of 14 residues.

The chain employs TRBV6-5 and TRBJ1-6, with 7 bases fitting TRBD1. This CDR3 has 15 amino acids. Germline CDR1 is MNHEY and CDR2 is SVGAGI. V shed 0 bases and J 7 bases; nucleotides not matched to a gene: 3. CDR3 residues: CASSYSNRGNSPLHF. Written as DNA, the CDR3 is TGTGCCAGCAGTTACTCGAACAGGGGCAATTCACCCCTCCACTTT.

The chain combines TRBV19 with TRBJ2-3; tentative D call: TRBD1 (6 bases). V was trimmed by 0 bases and J by 0 bases, leaving 19 bases between them. The germline gives CDR1 LNHDA, CDR2 SQIVND (reference sequence). This CDR3 contains 19 residues. CDR3 region: CASSIEGRGPLSSTDTQYF. CDR3 nucleotides: TGTGCCAGTAGTATAGAGGGCAGGGGACCCCTGTCCAGCACAGATACGCAGTATTTT.

The chain carries TRBV7-8 and TRBJ2-7; 9 bases are a match to TRBD2. The ends lost 5 bases at V and 5 bases at J; junction bases unmatched: 10. The CDR3 runs 15 residues. CDR1 and CDR2 (germline): SGHVS, FQNEAQ. For the CDR3, the DNA is TGTGCCAGCAGCCCCGGAGTAGCGGGGGTCCACGAGCAGTACTTC. Its translation: CASSPGVAGVHEQYF. The complete variable domain, with remaining parts taken from reference TRBV7-8 and TRBJ2-7, reads GAGVSQSPRYKVAKRGQDVALRCDPISGHVSLFWYQQALGQGPEFLTYFQNEAQLDKSGLPSDRFFAERPEGSVSTLKIQRTQQEDSAVYLCASSPGVAGVHEQYFGPGTRLTVT.